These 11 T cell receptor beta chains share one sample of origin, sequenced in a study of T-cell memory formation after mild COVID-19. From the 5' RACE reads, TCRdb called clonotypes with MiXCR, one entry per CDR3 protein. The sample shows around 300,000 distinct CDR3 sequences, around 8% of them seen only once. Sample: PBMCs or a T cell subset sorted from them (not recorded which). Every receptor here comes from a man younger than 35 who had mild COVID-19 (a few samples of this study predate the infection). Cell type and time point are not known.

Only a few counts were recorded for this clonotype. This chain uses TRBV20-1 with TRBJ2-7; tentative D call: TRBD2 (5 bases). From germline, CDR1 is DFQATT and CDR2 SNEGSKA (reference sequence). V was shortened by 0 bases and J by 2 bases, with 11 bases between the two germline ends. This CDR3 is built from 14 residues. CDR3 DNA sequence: TGCAGTGCTAGAGATCCGCTAGCCGCCTACGAGCAGTACGTC. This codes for CSARDPLAAYEQYV.

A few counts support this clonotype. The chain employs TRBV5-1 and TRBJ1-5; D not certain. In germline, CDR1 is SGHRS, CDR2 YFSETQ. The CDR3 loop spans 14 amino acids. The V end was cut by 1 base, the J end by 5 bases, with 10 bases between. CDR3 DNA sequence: TGCGCCAGCAGCTTGAACGGTTACGATCAGCCCCAGCATTTT. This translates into CASSLNGYDQPQHF. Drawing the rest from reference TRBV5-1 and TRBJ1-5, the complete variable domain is KAGVTQTPRYLIKTRGQQVTLSCSPISGHRSVSWYQQTPGQGLQFLFEYFSETQRNKGNFPGRFSGRQFSNSRSEMNVSTLELGDSALYLCASSLNGYDQPQHFGDGTRLSIL.

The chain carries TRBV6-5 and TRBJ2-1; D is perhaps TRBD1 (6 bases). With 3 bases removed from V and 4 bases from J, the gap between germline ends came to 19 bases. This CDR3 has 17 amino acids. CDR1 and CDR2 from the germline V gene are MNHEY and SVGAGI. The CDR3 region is CASSYYAGAGTYNEQFF. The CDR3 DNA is TGTGCCAGCAGTTATTATGCAGGGGCAGGGACGTACAATGAGCAGTTCTTC.

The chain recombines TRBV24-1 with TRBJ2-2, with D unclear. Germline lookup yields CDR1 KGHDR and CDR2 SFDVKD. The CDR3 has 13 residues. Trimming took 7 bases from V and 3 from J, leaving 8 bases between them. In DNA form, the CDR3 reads TGTGCCACCAGCCTCCTATACACCGGGGAGCTGTTTTTT. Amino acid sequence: CATSLLYTGELFF.

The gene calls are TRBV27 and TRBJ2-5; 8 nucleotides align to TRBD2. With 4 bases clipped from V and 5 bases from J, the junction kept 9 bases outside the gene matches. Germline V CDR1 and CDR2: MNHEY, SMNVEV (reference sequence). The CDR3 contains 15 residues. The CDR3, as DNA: TGTGCCAGCAGTTCCCCAGCGGGGGCGGAGGAGACCCAGTACTTC. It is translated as CASSSPAGAEETQYF.

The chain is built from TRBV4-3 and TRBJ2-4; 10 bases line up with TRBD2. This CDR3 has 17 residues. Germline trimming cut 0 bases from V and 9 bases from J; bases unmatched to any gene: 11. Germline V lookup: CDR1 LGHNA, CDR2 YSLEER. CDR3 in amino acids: CASSQDHQRGGRGIQYF. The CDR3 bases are TGCGCCAGCAGCCAAGATCACCAGCGGGGGGGCCGGGGCATTCAGTACTTC.

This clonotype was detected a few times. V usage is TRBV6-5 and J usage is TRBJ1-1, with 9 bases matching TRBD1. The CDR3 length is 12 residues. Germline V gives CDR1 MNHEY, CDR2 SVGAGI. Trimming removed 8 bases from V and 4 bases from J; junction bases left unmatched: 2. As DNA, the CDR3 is TGTGCCAGCTGGACAGGGGTCACTGAAGCTTTCTTT. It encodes CASWTGVTEAFF.

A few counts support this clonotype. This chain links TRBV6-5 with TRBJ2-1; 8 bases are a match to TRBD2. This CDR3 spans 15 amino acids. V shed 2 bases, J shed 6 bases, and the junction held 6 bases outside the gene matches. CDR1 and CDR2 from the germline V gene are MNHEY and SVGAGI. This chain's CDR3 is CASSYQRGFGNEQFF. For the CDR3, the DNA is TGTGCCAGCAGTTACCAGCGGGGGTTTGGCAATGAGCAGTTCTTC.

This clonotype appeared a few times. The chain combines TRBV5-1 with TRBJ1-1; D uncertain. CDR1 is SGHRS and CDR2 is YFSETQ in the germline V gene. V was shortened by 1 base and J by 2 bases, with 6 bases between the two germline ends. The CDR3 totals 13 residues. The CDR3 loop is CASSLNSNTEAFF. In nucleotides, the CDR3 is TGCGCCAGCAGCTTGAACAGTAACACTGAAGCTTTCTTT.

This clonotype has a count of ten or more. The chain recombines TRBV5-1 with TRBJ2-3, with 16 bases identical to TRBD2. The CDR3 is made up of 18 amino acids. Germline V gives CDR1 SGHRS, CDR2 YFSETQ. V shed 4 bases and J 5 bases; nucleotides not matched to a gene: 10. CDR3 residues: CASSISGTSGGEEDTQYF. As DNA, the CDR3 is TGCGCCAGCAGCATATCCGGGACTAGCGGGGGGGAGGAAGATACGCAGTATTTT.

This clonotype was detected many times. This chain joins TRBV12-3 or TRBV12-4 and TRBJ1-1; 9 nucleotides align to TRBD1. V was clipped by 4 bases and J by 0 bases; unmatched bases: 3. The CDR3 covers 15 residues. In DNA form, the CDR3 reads TGTGCCAGCAGTTCCGGGACAGGGCTGAACACTGAAGCTTTCTTT. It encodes CASSSGTGLNTEAFF.